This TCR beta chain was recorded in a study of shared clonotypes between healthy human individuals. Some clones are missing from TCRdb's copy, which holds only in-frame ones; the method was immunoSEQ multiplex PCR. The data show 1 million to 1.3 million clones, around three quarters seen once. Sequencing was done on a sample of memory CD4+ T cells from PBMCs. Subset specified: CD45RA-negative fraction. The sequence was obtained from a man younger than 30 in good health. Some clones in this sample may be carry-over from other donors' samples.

The CDR3 loop is CASLLGVGQPQHF. The CDR3 bases are TGTGCCAGCCTTTTAGGGGTGGGGCAGCCCCAGCATTTT. The chain links TRBV2 to TRBJ1-5, with D perhaps TRBD1 (5 bases). Germline CDR1 SNHLY, CDR2 FYNNEI. Trimming removed 8 bases from V and 7 bases from J, with 15 bases in between. The CDR3 covers 13 residues.